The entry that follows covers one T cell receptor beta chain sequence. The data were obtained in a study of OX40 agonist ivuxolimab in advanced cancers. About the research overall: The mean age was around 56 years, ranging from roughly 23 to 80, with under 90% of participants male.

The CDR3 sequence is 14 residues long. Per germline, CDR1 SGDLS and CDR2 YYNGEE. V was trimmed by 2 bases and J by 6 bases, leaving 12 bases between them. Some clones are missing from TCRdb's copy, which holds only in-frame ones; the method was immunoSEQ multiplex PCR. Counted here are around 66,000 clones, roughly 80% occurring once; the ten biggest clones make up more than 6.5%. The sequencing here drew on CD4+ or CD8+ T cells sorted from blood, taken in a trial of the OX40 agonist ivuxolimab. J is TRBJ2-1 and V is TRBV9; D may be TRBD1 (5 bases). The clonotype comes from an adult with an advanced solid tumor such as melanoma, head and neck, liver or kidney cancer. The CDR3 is CASSVTSGLNEQFF. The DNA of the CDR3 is TGTGCCAGCAGCGTCACGTCAGGGCTCAATGAGCAGTTCTTC.